This TCR beta chain was documented in a study of blood T cell repertoires in COVID-19. With V trimmed by 5 bases and J by 7 bases, 9 bases remained unmatched. The CDR3 contains 14 residues. Germline V CDR1 and CDR2: MNHEY, SVGEGT. TCRdb's table, derived via immunoSEQ multiplex PCR, lists solely in-frame clones and lacks some. This table holds some 70,000 clones, 65% to 90% found once. Sequenced material: peripheral blood. The rearrangement links TRBV6-2 or TRBV6-3 to TRBJ1-2, with TRBD1 matching over 8 bases. The receptor was derived from a man between 60 and 70 years old with acute or convalescent COVID-19. The CDR3 reads CASSDRGALSGYTF. In nucleotides, the CDR3 is TGTGCCAGCAGTGACAGGGGAGCGCTTTCTGGCTACACCTTC.